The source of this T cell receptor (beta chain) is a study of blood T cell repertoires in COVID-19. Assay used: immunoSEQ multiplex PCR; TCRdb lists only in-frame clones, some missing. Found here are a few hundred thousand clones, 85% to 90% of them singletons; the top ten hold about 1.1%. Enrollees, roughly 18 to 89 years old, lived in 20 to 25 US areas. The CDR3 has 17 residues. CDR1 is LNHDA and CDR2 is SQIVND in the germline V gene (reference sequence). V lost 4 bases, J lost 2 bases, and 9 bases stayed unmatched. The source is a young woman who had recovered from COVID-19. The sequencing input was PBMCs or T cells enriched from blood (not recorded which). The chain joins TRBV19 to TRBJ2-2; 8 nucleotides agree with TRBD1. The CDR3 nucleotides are TGTGCCAGTAGTACCCGCTCAGGGGGCGCAAACACCGGGGAGCTGTTTTTT. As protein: CASSTRSGGANTGELFF.